This TCR beta chain appears in the sequencing data of a study of vaccination effects on CD4 cells after COVID-19. CDR3 length: 14 amino acids. CDR1 MNHEY and CDR2 SMNVEV come from the germline V gene (reference sequence). The V segment lost 7 bases and the J segment 3 bases; nucleotides outside the gene matches: 6. Comments on this clone: No antigen is known for it.

Under the ViraFEST assay, PBMC were stimulated with viral peptide pools so that antigen-specific CD4+ T cells expanded. Sequencing was performed afterwards. The culture ran for around 10 days before CD4+ T cells were isolated. Participants were vaccinated with two doses of either the BNT162b2 or mRNA-1273 vaccine. The data were produced by immunoSEQ multiplex PCR, yet TCRdb's version contains in-frame clones alone and is incomplete. The profile shows about 22,000 clones, 60% to 85% of them singletons. The source material was CD4+ T cells from PBMCs cultured with HCoV-NL63 spike peptides, sampled after COVID-19 vaccination. This rearrangement joins TRBV27 to TRBJ2-7; 10 nucleotides align to TRBD2. The TCR was taken from a human donor who received a COVID-19 vaccine. CDR3 protein: CASIPAGGGYEQYF. The CDR3 DNA reads as TGTGCCAGCATCCCAGCGGGAGGGGGCTACGAGCAGTACTTC.